This T cell receptor (beta chain) emerged from a study of T cells in Graves' hyperthyroidism and ophthalmopathy. Amplified TCR beta CDR3 regions came from RNA transcripts. During a first-round RT-PCR of the TCR CDR3, the HTBI primer set was used. One entry per CDR3 protein, called by TCRdb with MiXCR from the multiplex PCR reads. The profile shows around 800,000 distinct CDR3 sequences, roughly 37% of them singletons. This clonotype was seen repeatedly, ten times or more. Its antigen is undetermined. Broader study findings: Separating ophthalmopathy from stable hyperthyroidism was achieved by a 13 V-J model.

Investigators excluded patients with uncontrolled infection, other autoimmune disease, pregnancy or lactation. In germline, CDR1 is LNHNV, CDR2 YYDKDF (reference sequence). The CDR3 has 15 amino acids. The ends were cut back, 1 base at V and 5 bases at J, with 12 bases in the middle. This sequence joins TRBV15 and TRBJ1-5, with D unclear. Sequencing was performed on blood. This TCR was sampled from a man aged 18 to 29 with Graves' hyperthyroidism. The chain's CDR3 is CATSRVRLEDQPQHF. As DNA, the CDR3 is TGTGCCACCAGCAGAGTGCGTTTGGAGGATCAGCCCCAGCATTTT.